The 2 T cell receptor beta chains below were found in one sample sequenced in a study of shared clonotypes between healthy human individuals. Libraries were prepared by immunoSEQ multiplex PCR; TCRdb keeps only in-frame clonotypes and omits some of them. The table records 1,400,000 or so clones, approximately 98.5% of them present only once. Sequenced sample: naive CD4+ T cells sorted from blood. Subset indicated: CD45RA+ positively selected. The receptors stem from a young man in good health.

This clone was seen a single time. CDR3 sequence: CASSYGTHQETQYF. DNA for the CDR3: TGTGCCAGCAGTTACGGGACACACCAAGAGACCCAGTACTTC. V gene TRBV6-5 combines with J gene TRBJ2-5; a weak D match, TRBD1 (6 bases). Trimming took off 2 bases at V and 0 bases at J, with 7 bases between the two ends. The germline CDR1 and CDR2 sequences are MNHEY and SVGAGI. CDR3 length: 14 amino acids.

The rearrangement joins TRBV20-1 to TRBJ2-1; a possible D gene is TRBD2 (6 bases). The CDR3 extends over 11 amino acids. Germline V gives CDR1 DFQATT, CDR2 SNEGSKA (reference sequence). The CDR3 sequence: CRISGNNEQFF. The CDR3 DNA follows: TGCAGAATTAGCGGAAACAATGAGCAGTTCTTC.